The 30 T cell receptor beta chains reported below all come from one sample, sequenced in a study of blood T cells in healthy people across ages. The authors ran a second PCR of about 6 to 12 cycles using a sample-barcoded 5' primer and a J-beta primer mix. TCRdb independently ran MiXCR on the 5' RACE reads; one entry per CDR3 protein. Here the sample spans 1.5 million to 2 million distinct CDR3 sequences, 28% being singletons. Sequenced sample: blood. These receptors were obtained from a woman aged 25 to 39 in good health.

This clonotype turned up a few times. This chain uses TRBV27 with TRBJ1-6; D is ambiguous. Trimming stripped 7 bases from V and 7 bases from J, with 17 bases between. The CDR3 length is 15 residues. The germline V gene encodes CDR1 MNHEY and CDR2 SMNVEV (reference sequence). Here the CDR3 reads CASTFRRIGNSPLHF. The CDR3 DNA follows: TGTGCCAGCACTTTCCGCCGGATAGGAAATTCACCCCTCCACTTT.

Remarks on this clonotype: This sequence may be a read error, since a much larger clone differs from it by one base. The V gene is TRBV20-1, the J gene TRBJ2-7; D possibly uses TRBD1 or TRBD2 (5 bases each). CDR3 size: 14 residues. Per the germline V gene, CDR1 is DFQATT and CDR2 is SNEGSKA (reference sequence). The CDR3 loop reads CGAKSGTEAYEQYF. The CDR3 coding sequence is TGCGGTGCTAAATCCGGGACGGAAGCCTACGAGCAGTACTTC.

This clonotype was observed a handful of times. Here the CDR3 reads CASSVEDRPVSSYEQYF. The CDR3 nucleotides are TGTGCCAGCAGCGTAGAGGATCGGCCGGTGAGCTCCTACGAGCAGTACTTC. V gene TRBV9 combines with J gene TRBJ2-7; no reliable D call. V shed 0 bases and J shed 0 bases, with 16 bases lying between them. The CDR3 consists of 17 residues. Germline CDR1 SGDLS, CDR2 YYNGEE.

The rearrangement links TRBV7-9 to TRBJ2-3; unclear D gene. This CDR3 spans 15 amino acids. Germline values: CDR1 SEHNR, CDR2 FQNEAQ (reference sequence). V gave up 5 bases and J gave up 1 base, with 13 bases separating them. The CDR3 sequence: CASSPLLEGTDTQYF. CDR3 coding DNA: TGTGCCAGCAGCCCGCTCCTAGAGGGCACAGATACGCAGTATTTT. Looking up the rest from reference TRBV7-9 and TRBJ2-3 gives the full variable domain: DTGVSQNPRHKITKRGQNVTFRCDPISEHNRLYWYRQTLGQGPEFLTYFQNEAQLEKSRLLSDRFSAERPKGSFSTLEIQRTEQGDSAMYLCASSPLLEGTDTQYFGPGTRLTVL.

This clonotype was counted between two and nine times. The chain links TRBV5-5 to TRBJ2-5, with TRBD1 as a possible D gene (6 bases). The germline V gene has CDR1 SGHKS and CDR2 YYEKEE (reference sequence). The V end lost 0 bases, the J end lost 3 bases, and 9 bases lay between the germline ends. This CDR3 spans 14 amino acids. This CDR3 is CASSLVNREETQYF. In DNA, the CDR3 is TGTGCCAGCAGCTTGGTGAACAGGGAAGAGACCCAGTACTTC.

This clonotype has more than one count but fewer than ten. One base away lies a much larger clone, so this may be a sequencing read error. This chain connects TRBV5-1 to TRBJ2-7; a possible D gene is TRBD2 (7 bases). There are 13 residues in the CDR3. Germline CDR1 and CDR2: SGHRS and YFSETQ. CDR3 loop: CASSLNRDYEPYF. The CDR3 DNA sequence: TGCGCCAGCAGCTTGAACAGGGACTACGAGCCGTACTTC.

V is TRBV20-1 and J is TRBJ1-2; tentatively, D is TRBD1 (5 bases). Trimming took 8 bases from V and 5 from J, leaving 18 bases between them. Germline V gives CDR1 DFQATT, CDR2 SNEGSKA (reference sequence). The CDR3 extends over 13 amino acids. In DNA form, the CDR3 reads TGCAGTACTGGGCTAGGGGCAGGGTATGGCTACACCTTC. The encoded protein is CSTGLGAGYGYTF.

CDR3 residues: CASSLRAGGVSNEQFF. CDR3 bases: TGCGCCAGCAGCTTGAGGGCAGGGGGAGTTAGCAATGAGCAGTTCTTC. This chain joins TRBV5-1 and TRBJ2-1; 7 bases fit TRBD1. Germline CDR1 and CDR2: SGHRS and YFSETQ. Losses at the gene ends were 1 base for V and 6 bases for J; bases not matched to a gene: 10. The CDR3 consists of 16 residues.

The V call is TRBV7-6, the J call TRBJ2-7; a weak D match, TRBD2 (6 bases). This CDR3 spans 14 amino acids. Germline CDR1 SGHVS, CDR2 FNYEAQ. With 3 bases removed from V and 5 bases from J, the gap between germline ends came to 14 bases. CDR3 DNA: TGTGCCAGCAGCTTCTCGTCCGGGGGAAACGAGCAGTACTTC. Protein sequence: CASSFSSGGNEQYF.

This clonotype was seen a few times. The V gene is TRBV7-2, the J gene TRBJ2-3; no firm D call. The length of the CDR3 is 14 residues. Germline values: CDR1 SGHTA, CDR2 FQGNSA. Trimming took off 4 bases at V and 2 bases at J, with 10 bases between the two ends. CDR3 sequence reads: CASSSVSSTDTQYF. The CDR3 DNA reads TGTGCCAGCAGCTCAGTGAGCTCCACAGATACGCAGTATTTT. The full variable domain, completed using reference TRBV7-2 and TRBJ2-3, is GAGVSQSPSNKVTEKGKDVELRCDPISGHTALYWYRQSLGQGLEFLIYFQGNSAPDKSGLPSDRFSAERTGGSVSTLTIQRTQQEDSAVYLCASSSVSSTDTQYFGPGTRLTVL.

This clonotype has a handful of counts. The chain uses TRBV28 and TRBJ2-7; 8 bases line up with TRBD1. This CDR3 region has 16 residues. Trimming removed 5 bases from V and 3 bases from J; junction bases left unmatched: 12. Germline CDR1 is MDHEN and CDR2 is SYDVKM. The CDR3 sequence: CASSRRRDRKFYEQYF. In nucleotides, the CDR3 is TGTGCCAGCAGTCGACGCCGGGACAGGAAATTCTACGAGCAGTACTTC. Together with reference TRBV28 and TRBJ2-7, the CDR3 gives the full variable domain: DVKVTQSSRYLVKRTGEKVFLECVQDMDHENMFWYRQDPGLGLRLIYFSYDVKMKEKGDIPEGYSVSREKKERFSLILESASTNQTSMYLCASSRRRDRKFYEQYFGPGTRLTVT.

The V and J genes are TRBV2 and TRBJ2-1, with D hard to call. V shed 7 bases and J shed 0 bases, with 10 bases lying between them. CDR3 length: 14 residues. Germline CDR1 and CDR2: SNHLY and FYNNEI. CDR3 in DNA: TGTGCCAGCACTAGGCGGCCCTCCTACAATGAGCAGTTCTTC. This codes for CASTRRPSYNEQFF.

This clonotype was detected only a few times. V usage is TRBV20-1 and J usage is TRBJ2-2; D tentatively reads TRBD1 or TRBD2 (6 bases each). With 0 bases removed from V and 5 bases from J, the gap between germline ends came to 13 bases. The CDR3 has 15 residues. Germline CDR1 reads DFQATT; CDR2 reads SNEGSKA (reference sequence). In DNA form, the CDR3 reads TGCAGTGCTAGAGACCGGGAGAGGGGGACCGGGGAGCTGTTTTTT. Translating it yields CSARDRERGTGELFF.

This clonotype was observed a few times. This chain connects TRBV29-1 to TRBJ2-5; the match to TRBD2 covers 14 bases. The better agreement between TRBJ2-7 and the DNA end casts doubt on the J call. This CDR3 region has 14 residues. Germline loops: CDR1 SQVTM, CDR2 ANQGSEA. The CDR3 nucleotides read TGCAGCGTTAAGGGACTAGCGGGAGATGTCGAGCAGTACTTC. Encoded protein: CSVKGLAGDVEQYF.

V is TRBV7-9 and J is TRBJ1-5; 7 bases are shared with TRBD1. After removal of 6 bases from V and 4 bases from J, the junction contained 3 bases not matched to a gene. The CDR3 covers 13 residues. Germline loops: CDR1 SEHNR, CDR2 FQNEAQ (reference sequence). The CDR3 loop reads CASRQGENQPQHF. The DNA of the CDR3 is TGTGCCAGCAGGCAGGGGGAAAATCAGCCCCAGCATTTT.

To note about this clonotype: A much larger clonotype is one base distant, so this may be a read error. This chain uses TRBV29-1 with TRBJ2-4; D ambiguous. The CDR3 covers 12 residues. V was pared by 6 bases and J by 13 bases, with 19 bases between. CDR1 is SQVTM and CDR2 is ANQGSEA in the germline V gene. The DNA for the CDR3 is TGCAGCGTGAGGCCCCTACGCAATGAGCAGTACTTC. It codes for CSVRPLRNEQYF.

This clonotype was seen more than once but under ten times. This sequence joins TRBV28 and TRBJ2-7, with 16 bases fitting TRBD2. Germline-derived CDR1 and CDR2 are MDHEN and SYDVKM. With 4 bases clipped from V and 2 bases from J, the junction kept 11 bases outside the gene matches. The CDR3 extends over 19 amino acids. The CDR3 sequence: CASSSPPGLAGGPPYEQYF. In DNA, the CDR3 is TGTGCCAGCAGTTCTCCTCCGGGACTAGCGGGGGGGCCTCCCTACGAGCAGTACTTC.

This clonotype was counted between two and nine times. CDR3 residues: CSALQAYGVAEAFF. The CDR3 nucleotides read TGCAGTGCTTTACAGGCCTATGGGGTCGCTGAAGCTTTCTTT. The chain links TRBV20-1 to TRBJ1-1, with TRBD1 as a possible D gene (5 bases). This CDR3 has 14 residues. The V end lost 5 bases, the J end lost 6 bases, and 19 bases lay between the germline ends. The V gene's germline CDR1 is DFQATT and CDR2 SNEGSKA (reference sequence).

This clonotype appeared a few times. This rearrangement joins TRBV6-1 to TRBJ2-7, with D possibly being TRBD1 (6 bases). The end of the DNA is better explained by TRBJ2-5, so the J call may be wrong. Germline CDR1 MNHNS, CDR2 SASEGT. The CDR3 extends over 14 amino acids. The CDR3 DNA is TGTGCCAGCAGTGTGAGTCCTACAGGGGAGACCCAGTACTTC. It encodes CASSVSPTGETQYF.

J is TRBJ2-3 and V is TRBV20-1, with 9 bases fitting TRBD2. This CDR3 contains 16 residues. In germline, CDR1 is DFQATT, CDR2 SNEGSKA (reference sequence). V dropped 6 bases and J dropped 5; count of bases not matched to a gene: 15. CDR3 DNA: TGCAGTGCCCCCCTACGTCGCGGGAGGGCCGGAGATACGCAGTATTTT. Amino acid sequence: CSAPLRRGRAGDTQYF.

Details on this clonotype: This may be a read error, as it is one base from a much larger clone. The chain uses TRBV29-1 and TRBJ2-7, with 7 bases that match TRBD1. CDR3 length equals 16 residues. CDR1 SQVTM and CDR2 ANQGSEA come from the germline V gene. CDR3 nucleotide sequence: TGCATCGTTGAAGATCGCAGGACAGGTAACTCCTACGAGCAGTACTTC. This codes for CIVEDRRTGNSYEQYF.

The genes are TRBV7-2 and TRBJ2-3, with D hard to call. The germline CDR1 and CDR2 sequences are SGHTA and FQGNSA. V was pared by 7 bases and J by 0 bases, with 14 bases between. The CDR3 is 15 amino acids. Here the CDR3 reads CASNPVDGSTDTQYF. The CDR3 DNA is TGTGCCAGCAACCCTGTGGACGGAAGCACAGATACGCAGTATTTT.

This clonotype was observed many times. The chain links TRBV10-3 to TRBJ2-7, with 9 positions matching TRBD1. CDR1 and CDR2 (germline): ENHRY, SYGVKD. The trim removed 2 bases at V and 3 bases at J, leaving 11 bases unmatched. The CDR3 spans 17 residues. The CDR3 DNA follows: TGTGCCATCAGTGAGGCGACCTCCGGGACAGGGCACTACGAGCAGTACTTC. This gives the protein CAISEATSGTGHYEQYF.

This clonotype showed up many times. V gene TRBV27 combines with J gene TRBJ2-1; TRBD1 is a possible D gene (6 bases). Germline V gene lookup returns CDR1 MNHEY and CDR2 SMNVEV (reference sequence). V gave up 4 bases and J gave up 7 bases, with 11 bases separating them. The CDR3 spans 13 residues. The CDR3 protein is CASSSQGTNEQFF. In nucleotides, the CDR3 is TGTGCCAGCAGTTCACAGGGAACGAATGAGCAGTTCTTC.

V gene TRBV25-1 combines with J gene TRBJ2-1; no firm D call. This CDR3 has 13 amino acids. Germline V gene lookup returns CDR1 MGHDK and CDR2 SYGVNS. V was trimmed by 3 bases and J by 3 bases, leaving 6 bases between them. In DNA form, the CDR3 reads TGTGCCAGCAGTGATTTCCGCTACAATGAGCAGTTCTTC. Its translation: CASSDFRYNEQFF.

Here the CDR3 DNA reads TGTGCCACCAGTGACCCTGGACAGCTTAGCACAGATACGCAGTATTTT. Its protein is CATSDPGQLSTDTQYF. The chain couples TRBV24-1 to TRBJ2-3; maybe TRBD1 (6 bases). The CDR3 covers 16 residues. Germline CDR1 reads KGHDR; CDR2 reads SFDVKD. V was trimmed by 4 bases and J by 0 bases, leaving 13 bases between them.

This clonotype has more than one count but fewer than ten. The gene calls are TRBV30 and TRBJ2-1; D perhaps matches TRBD1 (5 bases). The V end lost 4 bases, the J end lost 6 bases, and 19 bases lay between the germline ends. The CDR3 sequence is 15 residues long. CDR1 and CDR2 (germline): GTSNPN, SVGIG (reference sequence). CDR3 in DNA: TGTGCCTGGACCCAGTACCAGGGCTTTAGCAATGAGCAGTTCTTC. This translates into CAWTQYQGFSNEQFF.

Note on this clonotype: A much bigger clone sits one base away, suggesting this may be a read error. The chain is built from TRBV5-1 and TRBJ1-3; D gene unclear. CDR1 is SGHRS, CDR2 YFSETQ, per germline. The CDR3 totals 16 residues. The CDR3, as DNA: TGCGCCAACAGCTTGGAGGTACTGACCTCTGGAAACACCATATATTTT. Amino acids: CANSLEVLTSGNTIYF.

The rearrangement links TRBV20-1 to TRBJ2-1; TRBD2 matches 11 bases. This CDR3 region has 17 residues. V lost 0 bases, J lost 6 bases, and 10 bases stayed unmatched. Germline CDR1 is DFQATT and CDR2 is SNEGSKA (reference sequence). CDR3 nucleotide sequence: TGCAGTGCTAGAGACCCACATACTAGCGGGAGTGTCAATGAGCAGTTCTTC. Encoded protein: CSARDPHTSGSVNEQFF.

The CDR3 region is CASSRGGLAGRATQYF. As DNA, the CDR3 is TGTGCCAGCAGTCGGGGGGGACTAGCGGGGCGGGCGACCCAGTACTTC. This rearrangement joins TRBV28 to TRBJ2-5; 13 bases are a match to TRBD2. The junction had 10 bases not matched to a gene; V was cut back by 5 bases and J by 7 bases. The CDR3 consists of 16 residues. Looked up from germline, CDR1 is MDHEN and CDR2 is SYDVKM.